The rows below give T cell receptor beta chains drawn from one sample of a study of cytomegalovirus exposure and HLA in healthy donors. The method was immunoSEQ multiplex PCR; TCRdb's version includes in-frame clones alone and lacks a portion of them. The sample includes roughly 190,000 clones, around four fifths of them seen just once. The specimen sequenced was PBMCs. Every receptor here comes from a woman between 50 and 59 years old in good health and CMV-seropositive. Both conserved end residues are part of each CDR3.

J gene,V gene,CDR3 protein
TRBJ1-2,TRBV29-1,CSVAQTGKLEGYTF
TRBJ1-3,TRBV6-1,CASSARPGTGGGNTIYF
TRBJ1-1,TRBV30,CAWAGRKEAFF
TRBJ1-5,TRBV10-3,CAISGAQTHQPQHF
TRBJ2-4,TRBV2,CASSRDLEAKNIQYF
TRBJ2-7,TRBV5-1,CASSSQGSYEQYF
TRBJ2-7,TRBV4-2,CASSQGGRGPYEQYF
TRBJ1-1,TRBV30,CAWTHLRDRGLIF
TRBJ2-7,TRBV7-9,CASSTGQGDYEQYF
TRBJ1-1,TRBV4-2,CASSQTTGTEAFF
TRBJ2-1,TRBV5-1,CASSLAGTSGEQFF
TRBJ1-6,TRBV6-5,CASSRDRGVSPLHF
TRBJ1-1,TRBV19,CASSKSSSGEAFF
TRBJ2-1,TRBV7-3,CASSPGLGVDEQFF